Below, 18 T cell receptor beta chains from the same sample are listed, as sequenced in a study of T cell responses to AZD1222 COVID-19 vaccine. Profiling relied on immunoSEQ multiplex PCR, and the TCRdb table lists in-frame clones only, not all of them. The sample has roughly 150,000 clones, approximately 90% seen once; the top ten hold roughly 10%. Sequenced here: peripheral blood, sampled 28 days after the second AZD1222 dose. These receptors were obtained from an adult who received the AZD1222 COVID-19 vaccine.

This clone has only one observation. The rearrangement joins TRBV7-9 to TRBJ1-1; D gene ambiguous. V lost 0 bases and J 0 bases, leaving 2 bases between the germline ends. Germline V gene lookup returns CDR1 SEHNR and CDR2 FQNEAQ (reference sequence). CDR3 size: 13 residues. The CDR3 is CASSLALNTEAFF. The CDR3 bases are TGTGCCAGCAGCTTAGCACTGAACACTGAAGCTTTCTTT.

This chain joins TRBV6-2 or TRBV6-3 and TRBJ2-5; 9 nucleotides match TRBD1. The V and J ends lost 4 bases and 5 bases, in that order; junction bases with no gene match: 8. This CDR3 comprises 15 residues. Germline lookup yields CDR1 MNHEY and CDR2 SVGEGT. The CDR3 bases are TGTGCCAGCAGTTCCCCGGGACAGGGTGAGGAGACCCAGTACTTC. Protein product: CASSSPGQGEETQYF.

The V call is TRBV12-3 or TRBV12-4, the J call TRBJ1-2; D possibly corresponds to TRBD1 (6 bases). This CDR3 comprises 13 residues. V was pared by 5 bases and J by 4 bases, with 11 bases between. CDR3 residues: CASSPRGSYGYTF. The CDR3 DNA reads TGTGCCAGCAGTCCCAGGGGTAGCTATGGCTACACCTTC.

This rearrangement joins TRBV11-3 to TRBJ2-2; no clear D. The germline V gene has CDR1 SGHNT and CDR2 YENEEA. The CDR3 runs 11 residues. Trimming took 7 bases from V and 3 from J, leaving 3 bases between them. The CDR3 bases are TGTGCCAGCACCGACACCGGGGAGCTGTTTTTT. This codes for CASTDTGELFF.

The chain employs TRBV9 and TRBJ2-7, with TRBD2 identical over 7 bases. There are 16 residues in the CDR3. After removal of 4 bases from V and 4 bases from J, the junction contained 14 bases not matched to a gene. Germline V gene data show CDR1 as SGDLS and CDR2 as YYNGEE. For the CDR3, the DNA is TGTGCCAGCAGCCCGCAGATGGCGGGAGTGAGTTACGAGCAGTACTTC. The encoded protein is CASSPQMAGVSYEQYF.

The chain links TRBV7-2 to TRBJ1-3; D might be TRBD1 (5 bases). V was trimmed by 1 base and J by 4 bases, leaving 11 bases between them. CDR3 size: 15 residues. CDR1 is SGHTA and CDR2 is FQGNSA in the germline V gene. The CDR3 DNA reads as TGTGCCAGCAGCTTAGGAGGGGCAAAGGGAAACACCATATATTTT. Its protein is CASSLGGAKGNTIYF.

This chain uses TRBV24-1 with TRBJ2-3; 9 bases line up with TRBD1. Germline V gene lookup returns CDR1 KGHDR and CDR2 SFDVKD. V shed 7 bases and J 2 bases; nucleotides not matched to a gene: 12. The length of the CDR3 is 17 residues. DNA of the CDR3: TGTGCCACCAGCAGCCATCCCGGGACAGGGAACACAGATACGCAGTATTTT. As protein: CATSSHPGTGNTDTQYF.

The DNA for the CDR3 is TGTGCCAGCAGCTTAGGACCGGGTACCTATGGCTACACCTTC. Translated: CASSLGPGTYGYTF. The rearrangement links TRBV7-9 to TRBJ1-2, with D unresolved. There are 14 residues in the CDR3. Germline V gene sequence: CDR1 SEHNR, CDR2 FQNEAQ (reference sequence). Deletions cut 1 base from V and 4 bases from J, with 10 bases between.

The rearrangement uses TRBV6-5 and TRBJ2-5, with D maybe TRBD1 (5 bases). CDR3 length equals 15 residues. Germline V gene data show CDR1 as MNHEY and CDR2 as SVGAGI. V lost 2 bases, J lost 6 bases, and 16 bases lay in between. Here the CDR3 reads CASSYEAAGKKTQYF. The CDR3 DNA reads as TGTGCCAGCAGTTACGAAGCCGCAGGGAAAAAGACCCAGTACTTC.

Concerning this clone: Other nucleotide sequences in the sample specify the same CDR3. This chain joins TRBV6-5 and TRBJ1-1; 7 bases match TRBD1. CDR1 and CDR2 from the germline V gene are MNHEY and SVGAGI. The V segment lost 0 bases and the J segment 0 bases; nucleotides outside the gene matches: 1. This CDR3 is 15 amino acids long. The CDR3 region is CASSYSRGLNTEAFF. The CDR3 DNA follows: TGTGCCAGCAGTTACTCGAGGGGGCTGAACACTGAAGCTTTCTTT.

This chain uses TRBV7-2 with TRBJ1-4; 10 nucleotides align to TRBD1. CDR1 is SGHTA, CDR2 FQGNSA, per germline. This CDR3 is 14 amino acids long. The J segment lost 12 bases and the V segment lost 5 bases, leaving 9 bases of the junction unmatched. The CDR3, as DNA: TGTGCCAGCAGCACGCGTCCCGGGACAGGGGAACTGTTTTTT. Protein product: CASSTRPGTGELFF. Using reference TRBV7-2 and TRBJ1-4 for the parts outside the CDR3, the full variable domain is GAGVSQSPSNKVTEKGKDVELRCDPISGHTALYWYRQSLGQGLEFLIYFQGNSAPDKSGLPSDRFSAERTGGSVSTLTIQRTQQEDSAVYLCASSTRPGTGELFFGSGTQLSVL.

The J gene is TRBJ1-5, the V gene TRBV5-6; a weak D match, TRBD1 (5 bases). CDR3 size: 15 residues. V was clipped by 3 bases and J by 6 bases, with 16 bases between them. Germline V CDR1 and CDR2: SGHDT, YYEEEE. The CDR3 nucleotides are TGTGCCAGCAGCTATATGGGGGGGTACGGTCAGCCCCAGCATTTT. This sequence encodes CASSYMGGYGQPQHF.

In its sample, this clone was seen once. V and J are TRBV6-2 or TRBV6-3 and TRBJ1-5; no definite D call. Germline CDR1 MNHEY, CDR2 SVGEGT. The CDR3 contains 17 residues. V dropped 2 bases and J dropped 7 bases, with 21 bases sitting between them. The CDR3 here is CASSYTRGSSSYQPQHF. Written as DNA, the CDR3 is TGTGCCAGCAGTTACACCCGGGGTAGCAGTAGTTACCAGCCCCAGCATTTT.

Of note for this clone: An end of the junction does not agree with germline; a read error may underlie this. CDR3 sequence: CASSILLGGPGLGAF. CDR3 bases: TGTGCCAGCAGCATACTCTTAGGAGGGCCCGGGTTGGGCGCCTTC. The V gene is TRBV5-6, the J gene TRBJ1-2; D remains ambiguous. The CDR3 runs 15 residues. Germline assignment: CDR1 SGHDT and CDR2 YYEEEE.

The chain couples TRBV18 to TRBJ1-2; 7 bases fit TRBD1. Germline CDR1 and CDR2: KGHSH and LQKENI. The CDR3 has 13 residues. The V and J ends lost 2 bases and 6 bases, in that order; junction bases with no gene match: 3. CDR3 in amino acids: CASSPRGRDGYTF. The CDR3 DNA follows: TGTGCCAGCTCACCAAGGGGGCGCGATGGCTACACCTTC.

The chain joins TRBV7-9 to TRBJ1-1, with unresolved D. Trimming left V 0 bases short and J 5 bases short, with 13 bases between. Germline-derived CDR1 and CDR2 are SEHNR and FQNEAQ (reference sequence). The CDR3 is 15 amino acids. CDR3 sequence: CASSLARGRSTEAFF. As DNA, the CDR3 is TGTGCCAGCAGCTTAGCCCGCGGACGGAGTACTGAAGCTTTCTTT.

This clone came up a few times. The rearrangement uses TRBV6-1 and TRBJ2-1; perhaps TRBD2 as D (6 bases). With 1 base removed from V and 5 bases from J, the gap between germline ends came to 15 bases. Germline V gene sequence: CDR1 MNHNS, CDR2 SASEGT. The CDR3 is 16 amino acids. The chain's CDR3 is CASSEVPGSRNNEQFF. CDR3 in DNA: TGTGCCAGCAGTGAAGTCCCCGGGAGTCGGAACAATGAGCAGTTCTTC.

The V gene is TRBV10-3, the J gene TRBJ1-1; D unresolved. V was trimmed by 7 bases and J by 4 bases, leaving 10 bases between them. This CDR3 region has 12 residues. Germline CDR1 and CDR2: ENHRY and SYGVKD. The CDR3 loop reads CAIIAPSTEAFF. The CDR3 DNA reads as TGTGCCATCATAGCCCCCAGCACTGAAGCTTTCTTT.